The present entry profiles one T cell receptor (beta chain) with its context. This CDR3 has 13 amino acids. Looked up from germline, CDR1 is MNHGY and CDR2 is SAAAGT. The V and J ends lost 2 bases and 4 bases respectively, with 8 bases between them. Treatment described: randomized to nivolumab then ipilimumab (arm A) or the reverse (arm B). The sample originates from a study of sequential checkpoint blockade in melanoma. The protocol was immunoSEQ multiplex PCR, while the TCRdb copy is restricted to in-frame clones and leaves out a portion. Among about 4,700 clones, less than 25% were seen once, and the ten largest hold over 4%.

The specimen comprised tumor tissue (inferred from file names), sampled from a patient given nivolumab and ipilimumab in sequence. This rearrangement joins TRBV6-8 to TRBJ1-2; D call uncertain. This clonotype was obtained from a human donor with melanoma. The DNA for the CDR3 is TGTGCCAGCAGTTACGGGAACAGCTATGGCTACACCTTC. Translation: CASSYGNSYGYTF.